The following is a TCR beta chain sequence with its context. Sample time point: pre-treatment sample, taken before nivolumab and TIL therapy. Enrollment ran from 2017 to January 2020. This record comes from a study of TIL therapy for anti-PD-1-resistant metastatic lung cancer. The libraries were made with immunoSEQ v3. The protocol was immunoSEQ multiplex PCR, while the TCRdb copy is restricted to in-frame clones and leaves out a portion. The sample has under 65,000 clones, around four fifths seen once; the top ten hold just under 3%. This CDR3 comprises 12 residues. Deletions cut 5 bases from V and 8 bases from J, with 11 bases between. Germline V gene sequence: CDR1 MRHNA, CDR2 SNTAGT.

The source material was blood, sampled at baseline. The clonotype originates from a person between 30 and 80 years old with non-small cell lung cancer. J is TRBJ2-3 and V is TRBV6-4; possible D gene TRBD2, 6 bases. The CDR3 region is CASSLEGGTQYF. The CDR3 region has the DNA TGTGCCAGCAGTCTAGAGGGAGGTACGCAGTATTTT.